This T cell receptor beta chain was observed in a study of blood T cell repertoires in COVID-19. The protocol was immunoSEQ multiplex PCR, while the TCRdb copy is restricted to in-frame clones and leaves out a portion. Of approximately 310,000 clones detected, approximately 85% appear once; the ten largest clones hold 2.2%. The sample comprised PBMCs or T cells enriched from blood (not recorded which). This clonotype was sampled from a man aged 25 to 40 who had recovered from COVID-19.

CDR3 nucleotides: TGTGCCAGCAGTCGAGGACAGGGCAATTCACCCCTCCACTTT. Residues: CASSRGQGNSPLHF. The chain recombines TRBV6-4 with TRBJ1-6; TRBD1 matches 8 bases. Trimming took 5 bases from V and 7 from J; bases not matched to a gene: 4. Germline V gene lookup returns CDR1 MRHNA and CDR2 SNTAGT. CDR3 length equals 14 residues.